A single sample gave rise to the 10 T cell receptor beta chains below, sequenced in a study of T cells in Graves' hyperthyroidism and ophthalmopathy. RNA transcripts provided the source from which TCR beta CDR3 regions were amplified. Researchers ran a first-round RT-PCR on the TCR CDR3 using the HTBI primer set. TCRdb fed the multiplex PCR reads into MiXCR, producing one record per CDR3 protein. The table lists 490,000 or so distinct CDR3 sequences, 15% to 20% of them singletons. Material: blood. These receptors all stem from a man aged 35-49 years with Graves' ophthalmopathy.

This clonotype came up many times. This CDR3 reads CAWSVRGHEQYF. For the CDR3, the DNA is TGTGCCTGGAGCGTCAGGGGCCACGAGCAGTACTTC. This chain joins TRBV30 and TRBJ2-7, with a weak D call TRBD1 (6 bases). CDR1 and CDR2 from the germline V gene are GTSNPN and SVGIG (reference sequence). The length of the CDR3 is 12 residues. V was shortened by 3 bases and J by 5 bases, with 11 bases between the two germline ends.

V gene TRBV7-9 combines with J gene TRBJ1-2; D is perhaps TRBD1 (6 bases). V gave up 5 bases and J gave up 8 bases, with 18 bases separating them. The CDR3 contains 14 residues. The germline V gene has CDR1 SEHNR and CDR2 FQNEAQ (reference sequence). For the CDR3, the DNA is TGTGCCAGCAGCCCGAGTGGGGGGGGCAACGGCTACACCTTC. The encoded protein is CASSPSGGGNGYTF. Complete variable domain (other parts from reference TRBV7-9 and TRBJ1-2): DTGVSQNPRHKITKRGQNVTFRCDPISEHNRLYWYRQTLGQGPEFLTYFQNEAQLEKSRLLSDRFSAERPKGSFSTLEIQRTEQGDSAMYLCASSPSGGGNGYTFGSGTRLTVV.

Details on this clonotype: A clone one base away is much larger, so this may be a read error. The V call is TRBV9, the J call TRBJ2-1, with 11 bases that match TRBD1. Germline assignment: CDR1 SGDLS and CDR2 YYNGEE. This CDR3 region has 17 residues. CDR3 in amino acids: CANSVRPGQGAYNEQFF. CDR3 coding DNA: TGTGCCAACAGCGTTAGACCGGGACAGGGGGCCTACAATGAGCAGTTCTTC.

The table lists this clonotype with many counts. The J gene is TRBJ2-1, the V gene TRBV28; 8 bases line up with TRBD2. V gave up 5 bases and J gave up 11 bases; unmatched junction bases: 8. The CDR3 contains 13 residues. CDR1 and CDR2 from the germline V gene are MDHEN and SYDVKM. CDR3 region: CASSARLATKQFF. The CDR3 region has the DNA TGTGCCAGCAGTGCCAGACTAGCGACTAAGCAGTTCTTC.

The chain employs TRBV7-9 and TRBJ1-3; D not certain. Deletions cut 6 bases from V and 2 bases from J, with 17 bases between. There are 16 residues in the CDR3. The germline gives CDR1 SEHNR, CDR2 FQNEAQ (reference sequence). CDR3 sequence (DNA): TGTGCCAGCAGTTTGTCCGGGTCCATACCTGGAAACACCATATATTTT. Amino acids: CASSLSGSIPGNTIYF.

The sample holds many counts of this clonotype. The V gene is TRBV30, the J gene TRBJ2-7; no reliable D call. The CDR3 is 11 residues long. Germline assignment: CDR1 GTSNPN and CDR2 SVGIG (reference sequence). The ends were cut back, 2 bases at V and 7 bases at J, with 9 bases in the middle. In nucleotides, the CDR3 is TGTGCCTGGAGTCTCCGGCGAGAGCAGTACTTC. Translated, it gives CAWSLRREQYF.

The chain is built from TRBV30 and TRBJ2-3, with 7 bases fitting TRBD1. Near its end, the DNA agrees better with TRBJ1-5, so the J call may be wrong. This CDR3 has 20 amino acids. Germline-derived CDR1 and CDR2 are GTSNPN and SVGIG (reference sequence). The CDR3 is CAWSVVAGGLGGRITDTQHF. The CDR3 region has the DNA TGTGCCTGGAGTGTAGTAGCAGGGGGATTGGGGGGCCGCATCACAGATACGCAGCATTTT.

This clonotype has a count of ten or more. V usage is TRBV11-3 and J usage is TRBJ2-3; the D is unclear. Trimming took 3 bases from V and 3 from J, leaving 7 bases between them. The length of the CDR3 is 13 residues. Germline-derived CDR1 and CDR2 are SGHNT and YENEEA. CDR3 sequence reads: CASSLTETDTQYF. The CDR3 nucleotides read TGTGCCAGCAGCTTGACGGAGACAGATACGCAGTATTTT.

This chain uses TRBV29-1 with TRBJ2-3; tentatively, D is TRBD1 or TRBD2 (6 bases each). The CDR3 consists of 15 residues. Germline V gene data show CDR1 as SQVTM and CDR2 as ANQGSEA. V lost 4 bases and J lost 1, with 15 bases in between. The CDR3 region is CSVVGAGGGTDTQYF. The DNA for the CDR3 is TGCAGCGTTGTGGGGGCTGGCGGGGGCACAGATACGCAGTATTTT.

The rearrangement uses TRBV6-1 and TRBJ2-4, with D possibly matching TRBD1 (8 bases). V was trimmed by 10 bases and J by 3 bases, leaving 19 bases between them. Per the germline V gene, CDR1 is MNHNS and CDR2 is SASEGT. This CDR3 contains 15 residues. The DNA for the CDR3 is TGTGCCACCGGGGGGCACAGGGGGAGCAAAAACATTCAGTACTTC. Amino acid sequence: CATGGHRGSKNIQYF.